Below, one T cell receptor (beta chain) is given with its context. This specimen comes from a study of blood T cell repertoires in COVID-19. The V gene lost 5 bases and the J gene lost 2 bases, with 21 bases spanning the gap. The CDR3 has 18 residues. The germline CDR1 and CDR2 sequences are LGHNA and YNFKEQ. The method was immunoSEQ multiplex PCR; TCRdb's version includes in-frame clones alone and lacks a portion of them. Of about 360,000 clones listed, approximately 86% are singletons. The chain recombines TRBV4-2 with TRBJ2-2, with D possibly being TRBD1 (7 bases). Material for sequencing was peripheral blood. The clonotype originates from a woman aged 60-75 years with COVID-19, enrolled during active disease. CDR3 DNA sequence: TGTGCCAGCAGCTATCCAACTGCGGGACAGCCCAACACCGGGGAGCTGTTTTTT. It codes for CASSYPTAGQPNTGELFF.